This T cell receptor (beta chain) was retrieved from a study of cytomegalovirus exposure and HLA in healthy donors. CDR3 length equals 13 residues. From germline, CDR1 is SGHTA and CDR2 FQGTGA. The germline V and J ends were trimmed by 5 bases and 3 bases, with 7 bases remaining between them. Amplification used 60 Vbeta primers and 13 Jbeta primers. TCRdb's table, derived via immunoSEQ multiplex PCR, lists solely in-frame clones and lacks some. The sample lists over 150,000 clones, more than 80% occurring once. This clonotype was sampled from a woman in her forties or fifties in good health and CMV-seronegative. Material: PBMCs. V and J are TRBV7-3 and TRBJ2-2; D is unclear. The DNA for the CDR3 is TGTGCCAGCAGCCCATTTTACACCGGGGAGCTGTTTTTT. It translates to CASSPFYTGELFF.